This is a list of T cell receptor beta chains from one sample in a study of circulating and synovial CD4+ cells in juvenile arthritis. This table comes from immunoSEQ multiplex PCR, and its TCRdb copy is limited to in-frame clones, with some not included. Of about 32,000 clones listed, 90% to 95% were seen once; the top ten hold 0.6% to 0.8%. Material: CD4+ T cells from blood. These TCRs come from a human donor with juvenile idiopathic arthritis. Each CDR3 is given with its conserved first and last residue. Fields, in order: V gene, CDR3 protein.

v_call: TRBV9
cdr3_aa: CASSVTGTGAFTDTQYF

v_call: TRBV27
cdr3_aa: CASSLKWVDRVRNEQFF

v_call: TRBV6-1
cdr3_aa: CASSTFTNNEQFF

v_call: TRBV19
cdr3_aa: CASTAVNTGELFF

v_call: TRBV9
cdr3_aa: CASSEGQGTAYTIYF

v_call: TRBV7-9
cdr3_aa: CASSSDRGLGEQYF

v_call: TRBV7-6
cdr3_aa: CASSSPRDRGGEQYF

v_call: TRBV7-2
cdr3_aa: CASSQQETQYF

v_call: TRBV6-4
cdr3_aa: CASSDSLQGPTLHF

v_call: TRBV28
cdr3_aa: CASSTEGRGRELGSADTQYF

v_call: TRBV5-6
cdr3_aa: CASSLRGTRAQYF

v_call: TRBV2
cdr3_aa: CASSPPDRGLEKLFF

v_call: TRBV28
cdr3_aa: CASSPGTYSYNEQFF

v_call: TRBV11-1
cdr3_aa: CASSLDHGGTVSYEQYF

v_call: TRBV29-1
cdr3_aa: CSVEDMGQPQQYF

v_call: TRBV13
cdr3_aa: CASSLRTGQGGSPLHF

v_call: TRBV5-1
cdr3_aa: CASSPEFSGTGYRETQYF

v_call: TRBV7-9
cdr3_aa: CASSSQRERRETQYF

v_call: TRBV12-5
cdr3_aa: CASGGVGRQASSYNEQFF

v_call: TRBV2
cdr3_aa: CASSEGGYGYTF

v_call: TRBV11-2
cdr3_aa: CASSLDRAGNTIYF

v_call: TRBV28
cdr3_aa: CASSPATFMGGTGELFF

v_call: TRBV7-3
cdr3_aa: CASSPGTSGNNEQFF

v_call: TRBV14
cdr3_aa: CASSQRAGRMSSPLHF

v_call: TRBV18
cdr3_aa: CASSPGSSYEQYF

v_call: TRBV6-1
cdr3_aa: CASSPGVPGSQQYF

v_call: TRBV10-1
cdr3_aa: CASRATLNTGELFF

v_call: TRBV6-4
cdr3_aa: CASSEASSGGYNEQFF

v_call: TRBV19
cdr3_aa: CASSPNPQAPGDEQYF

v_call: TRBV28
cdr3_aa: CASTTVGQGPYEQYF

v_call: TRBV4-1
cdr3_aa: CASSQDAGSGYTF

v_call: TRBV7-3
cdr3_aa: CASNRGRAPYNEQFF

v_call: TRBV5-1
cdr3_aa: CASSLATQTQIQAYEQYF

v_call: TRBV6-5
cdr3_aa: CASSARQLGNSPLHF

v_call: TRBV4-1
cdr3_aa: CASSRGSSYNSPLHF

v_call: TRBV6-5
cdr3_aa: CASSYRASGGTHEQYF

v_call: TRBV5-3
cdr3_aa: CARKPRGRETQYF

v_call: TRBV6-6
cdr3_aa: CASSYSRFHEQFF

v_call: TRBV19
cdr3_aa: CASIGDPRTSGSRDEQFF

v_call: TRBV30
cdr3_aa: CAWSRQEISVQPQHF

v_call: TRBV9
cdr3_aa: CASSSGTSGGLETQYF

v_call: TRBV7-3
cdr3_aa: CASSANRGTYNEQFF

v_call: TRBV11-3
cdr3_aa: CASSLSLPGGTGAYEQYF

v_call: TRBV2
cdr3_aa: CASSEGGSLGTGELFF

v_call: TRBV6-5
cdr3_aa: CASSVQGNYGYTF

v_call: TRBV29-1
cdr3_aa: CSAGGLLNTGELFF

v_call: TRBV19
cdr3_aa: CASQDRGYNEQFF

v_call: TRBV2
cdr3_aa: CASSQRPGLAVYNEQFF

v_call: TRBV20-1
cdr3_aa: CSAPGGEGYTF